This T cell receptor beta chain appears in the sequencing data of a study of shared clonotypes between healthy human individuals. Points from the study as a whole: It was only blood that was sampled, and tissue repertoires likely differ.

About 90 million PBMCs supplied genomic DNA for unsorted samples. For every subset, genomic DNA was evenly distributed across several immunoSEQ plates. Profiled with immunoSEQ multiplex PCR; TCRdb holds only in-frame clones, not every one. The table includes a few hundred thousand clones, around 78% detected once. The CDR3 sequence is 14 residues long. The germline V gene has CDR1 SGHRS and CDR2 YFSETQ. Trimming took off 0 bases at V and 0 bases at J, with 7 bases between the two ends. In the case of this clone: The antigen is unknown.

The sequencing sample was made of PBMCs. This chain uses TRBV5-1 with TRBJ2-7; D gene unclear. The clonotype was recovered from a woman aged 40 to 55 in good health. Some clones in this sample may be carry-over from other donors' samples. Written as DNA, the CDR3 is TGCGCCAGCAGCTTGGCGGGCAGCTCCTACGAGCAGTACTTC. Translated: CASSLAGSSYEQYF.